This T cell receptor (beta chain) was identified in a study of T-cell reconstitution after alpha-beta-depleted transplantation in children (TCRdb year 2016). For the wider study: T-cell immune reconstitution after TCRalphabeta/CD19-depleted allogeneic hematopoietic cell transplantation in children was quantitatively tracked in the study by means of TCR repertoire profiling.

The library was generated by PCR. Sequenced on an Illumina HiSeq 2500. TCR library preparation used molecular barcoding, with unique molecular identifiers applied to normalize quantification of the TCRbeta repertoire. The public sequencing data were trimmed at Q25 with fastp and processed into clonotypes with MiXCR by TCRdb, which kept only in-frame beta chains. One record per CDR3 amino acid sequence lists the most common genes and DNA. This sample comprises about 260,000 distinct CDR3 sequences, 8.2% of them detected only once. Of the sample, 5% to 8% falls within the top ten clones. According to the study, the label for this sample's treatment or condition signals: allogeneic hematopoietic cell transplantation with graft depleted of TCRalphabeta T cells and CD19 B cells. Transplant recipients were children who received TCRalphabeta/CD19-depleted allogeneic hematopoietic cell grafts. This clonotype was seen repeatedly, ten times or more. The clone's antigen remains unknown. Base qualities are not provided; no much larger clone lies one nucleotide away.

CDR1 MNHEY and CDR2 SVGAGI are derived from the germline V gene. V is trimmed back by 4 bases and J by 0 bases, and the junction contains 15 bases that no gene match accounts for. The CDR3 spans 19 residues, from the cysteine through the phenylalanine. Only the CDR3 part of the read is kept: 57 bases, read in frame from the first base. General conclusions and limits of the study: The apparently early alphabetaT-cell count recovery about two months after transplant was reportedly dependent on only several hundred rapidly expanded clones derived from non-depleted graft cells. Over subsequent months, a decline in hyperexpanded clone frequencies was noted, and after one year, T-cell counts and TCRbeta diversity were mostly ascribed to newly produced T cells. The high TCRbeta diversity at day 60 in some patients was ascribed to recipient T cells and intrathymic progenitors that had survived conditioning.

The source was PBMCs, mostly from graft donor cells, collected 180 days after TCRalphabeta/CD19-depleted stem cell transplant. The rearranged segments are TRBV6-5 and TRBJ1-3; 7 of the junction bases match TRBD1. The origin of this receptor is a male patient younger than 18 who had a stem cell transplant for acute lymphoblastic leukemia, so the T cells may come from the graft donor. The CDR3 amino acid sequence is: CASSSVPSRQGFSGNTIYF. The bases are TGTGCCAGCAGTTCCGTGCCGTCGCGACAGGGATTCTCTGGAAACACCATATATTTT.